The 4 T cell receptor beta chains below were found in one sample sequenced in a study of CD8 T cells in ankylosing spondylitis. TCRdb independently ran MiXCR on the 5' RACE reads; one entry per CDR3 protein. Of 250,000 to 400,000 distinct CDR3 sequences in the sample, around 10% were seen once. Source material: blood, either unsorted or a sorted T cell fraction (not recorded which). These receptors originate from a female donor with ankylosing spondylitis or in good health (not recorded which).

This clonotype was seen more than once but under ten times. The chain has TRBV5-1 and TRBJ1-2; 9 nucleotides match TRBD1. V shed 4 bases and J 4 bases; nucleotides not matched to a gene: 11. CDR3 length: 16 amino acids. In germline, CDR1 is SGHRS, CDR2 YFSETQ. In nucleotides, the CDR3 is TGCGCCAGCAGCAAGTGGACAGGGGTGGACCTCTATGGCTACACCTTC. This codes for CASSKWTGVDLYGYTF. Supplemented by reference TRBV5-1 and TRBJ1-2, the full variable domain reads KAGVTQTPRYLIKTRGQQVTLSCSPISGHRSVSWYQQTPGQGLQFLFEYFSETQRNKGNFPGRFSGRQFSNSRSEMNVSTLELGDSALYLCASSKWTGVDLYGYTFGSGTRLTVV.

In this sample, this clonotype turned up many times. The V gene is TRBV5-5, the J gene TRBJ2-3; D may correspond to TRBD1 or TRBD2 (5 bases each). The CDR3 is 17 residues long. Germline loops: CDR1 SGHKS, CDR2 YYEKEE (reference sequence). The ends were cut back, 2 bases at V and 0 bases at J, with 16 bases in the middle. DNA for the CDR3: TGTGCCAGCAGCTTTCCCCAGGGACGATCTAGCACAGATACGCAGTATTTT. It specifies CASSFPQGRSSTDTQYF.

This clonotype was observed many times. V and J are TRBV5-5 and TRBJ1-5; D is possibly TRBD1 (6 bases). This CDR3 has 16 residues. The V gene lost 2 bases and the J gene lost 0 bases, with 12 bases spanning the gap. Germline CDR1 reads SGHKS; CDR2 reads YYEKEE (reference sequence). The CDR3 region is CASSFAGGNSNQPQHF. CDR3 sequence (DNA): TGTGCCAGCAGCTTTGCCGGGGGCAATAGCAATCAGCCCCAGCATTTT.

In this sample, this clonotype turned up many times. The V gene is TRBV20-1, the J gene TRBJ2-5; D remains ambiguous. This CDR3 comprises 13 residues. The ends were cut back, 1 base at V and 1 base at J, with 7 bases in the middle. Germline lookup yields CDR1 DFQATT and CDR2 SNEGSKA (reference sequence). The CDR3 loop is CSARGQSQETQYF. CDR3 DNA sequence: TGCAGTGCTAGAGGGCAGTCCCAAGAGACCCAGTACTTC.